These 12 T cell receptor beta chains originate from one sample sequenced in a study of shared clonotypes between healthy human individuals. Sequencing used immunoSEQ multiplex PCR; TCRdb keeps in-frame clones, though not all of them. The table lists roughly 1,000,000 clones, roughly 74% of them singletons. The specimen sequenced was memory CD4+ T cells from PBMCs. Subset specified: CD45RA-negative fraction. The receptors were sampled from a man aged 18 to 30 in good health. Some clones in this sample may be carry-over from other donors' samples.

V gene TRBV14 combines with J gene TRBJ2-1, with D unresolved. CDR3 length equals 12 residues. V shed 0 bases and J shed 10 bases, with 7 bases lying between them. Germline-derived CDR1 and CDR2 are SGHDN and FVKESK. The DNA of the CDR3 is TGTGCCAGCAGCCAAGATGTCAGGGAGCAGTTCTTC. This codes for CASSQDVREQFF.

This clone has more than one count but fewer than ten. This chain uses TRBV10-1 with TRBJ1-1, with TRBD1 matching 8 bases. The germline V gene has CDR1 WNHNN and CDR2 SYGVQD (reference sequence). J gave up 3 bases and V 7 bases, and 10 bases lay outside the gene matches. This CDR3 is built from 15 residues. In DNA, the CDR3 is TGCGCCAGCATATCGGACAGGGCGGGGGACACTGAAGCTTTCTTT. This translates into CASISDRAGDTEAFF.

The chain recombines TRBV9 with TRBJ1-1; tentatively, D is TRBD1 (6 bases). The V gene's germline CDR1 is SGDLS and CDR2 YYNGEE. V dropped 2 bases and J dropped 0 bases, with 11 bases sitting between them. The CDR3 has 15 residues. Written as DNA, the CDR3 is TGTGCCAGCAGCGTCGGACAGAACATGAACACTGAAGCTTTCTTT. Protein: CASSVGQNMNTEAFF.

This chain links TRBV23-1 with TRBJ1-1, with D unresolved. TRBV23-1 is given ORF status, its function remaining uncertain. V gave up 8 bases and J gave up 6 bases, with 19 bases separating them. The CDR3 loop spans 14 amino acids. CDR3 sequence reads: CASGDGISGAEAFF. In nucleotides, the CDR3 is TGCGCCAGCGGCGATGGGATATCGGGCGCTGAAGCTTTCTTT.

As concerns this clone: A much more abundant neighbour one base away suggests this may be a read error. Other DNA sequences from this sample encode an identical CDR3 as well. The V and J genes are TRBV27 and TRBJ2-7, with 7 bases lining up with TRBD2. The germline CDR1 and CDR2 sequences are MNHEY and SMNVEV (reference sequence). The CDR3 is 16 amino acids. Trimming removed 10 bases from V and 0 bases from J; junction bases left unmatched: 15. The CDR3 DNA follows: TGTGCCACCGCAGGTATCGCGGGAGCTACCTCCTACGAGCAGTACTTC. The encoded protein is CATAGIAGATSYEQYF.

This clone has only a few counts. This sample also contains other DNA sequences that code for the same CDR3. The V gene is TRBV28, the J gene TRBJ2-7, with TRBD2 matching 13 bases. Germline assignment: CDR1 MDHEN and CDR2 SYDVKM. The CDR3 totals 15 residues. The V and J ends lost 6 bases and 2 bases, in that order; junction bases with no gene match: 4. The DNA of the CDR3 is TGTGCCAGCAGACAAACTAGCGGGAGGGCCTACGAGCAGTACTTC. Protein: CASRQTSGRAYEQYF.

V and J are TRBV27 and TRBJ2-3; D not certain. The V gene lost 3 bases and the J gene lost 5 bases, with 15 bases spanning the gap. This CDR3 has 15 amino acids. The germline gives CDR1 MNHEY, CDR2 SMNVEV (reference sequence). CDR3 region: CASSFFLFGVDTQYF. The CDR3, as DNA: TGTGCCAGCAGTTTCTTCTTGTTTGGGGTAGATACGCAGTATTTT.

On this clone itself: In the same sample, other DNA sequences code for this CDR3. J is TRBJ2-3 and V is TRBV6-1; D remains ambiguous. The V end was cut by 6 bases, the J end by 3 bases, with 4 bases between. Germline V gives CDR1 MNHNS, CDR2 SASEGT. The CDR3 runs to 11 residues. The CDR3 DNA reads TGTGCCAGCAGCCAGACAGATACGCAGTATTTT. Amino acids: CASSQTDTQYF.

The chain has TRBV27 and TRBJ2-2; maybe TRBD2 (6 bases). The germline V and J ends were trimmed by 7 bases and 2 bases, with 14 bases remaining between them. Germline-derived CDR1 and CDR2 are MNHEY and SMNVEV (reference sequence). This CDR3 contains 15 residues. Here the CDR3 reads CASTRPGANTGELFF. As DNA, the CDR3 is TGTGCCAGCACCCGGCCGGGAGCAAACACCGGGGAGCTGTTTTTT.

The table lists this clone with a few counts. The genes are TRBV7-9 and TRBJ2-7; TRBD2 aligns across 9 bases. The CDR3 spans 16 residues. J lost 2 bases, V lost 6 bases, and 11 bases had no gene match. Germline CDR1 and CDR2: SEHNR and FQNEAQ (reference sequence). The CDR3 DNA is TGTGCCAGCAGACACAGCGGGGGGACTAGCACCTACGAGCAGTACTTC. Amino acid sequence: CASRHSGGTSTYEQYF.

The chain couples TRBV7-9 to TRBJ1-3, with TRBD1 identical over 8 bases. The CDR3 loop spans 13 amino acids. V gave up 4 bases and J gave up 7 bases; unmatched junction bases: 3. Germline V gene data show CDR1 as SEHNR and CDR2 as FQNEAQ (reference sequence). The CDR3 DNA is TGTGCCAGCAGCTCGACAGGGGCGAACACCATATATTTT. It specifies CASSSTGANTIYF.

The V and J genes are TRBV18 and TRBJ2-2; no clear D gene. Germline values: CDR1 KGHSH, CDR2 LQKENI. This CDR3 is built from 12 residues. V was shortened by 5 bases and J by 3 bases, with 4 bases between the two germline ends. CDR3 region: CASSFYTGELFF. The DNA for the CDR3 is TGTGCCAGCTCATTTTACACCGGGGAGCTGTTTTTT.